One sample yielded the 30 T cell receptor beta chains listed below, sequenced in a study of regulatory T cells in long-lasting Graves disease (TCRdb year 2021). The library was prepared using multiplex PCR. Sequencing took place on an Illumina HiSeq 4000. TCR beta libraries were built with iRepertoire HTBI primers and Arm-PCR amplification of CDR3 regions. The public reads were reprocessed in TCRdb via fastp at Q25 and MiXCR, keeping in-frame beta chains. CDR3 protein duplicates are merged, each entry listing the most common genes and DNA. This sample holds about 290,000 distinct CDR3 sequences; 22% were observed only once. Jointly, the top ten make up around three fifths of the sample. The time point label for this specimen denotes: persistent/refractory GD, antithyroid drugs over 5 years with positive TRAb. RNA was extracted from PBMCs in TRIzol for both TCR sequencing and RNA sequencing. The sequencing used peripheral blood mononuclear cells (PBMCs), collected when the disease was refractory, from a patient treated with antithyroid drugs. Receptor source: a female donor with Graves disease.

This clonotype occurred many times. The chain has TRBV16 and TRBJ2-7, with unresolved D. From germline, CDR1 is KGHSY and CDR2 FQNENV. The V end was cut by 2 bases, the J end by 3 bases, with 11 bases between. The CDR3 contains 14 residues. CDR3 protein: CASSQVRDRYEQYF. Here the CDR3 DNA reads TGTGCCAGCAGCCAAGTGCGCGACCGCTACGAGCAGTACTTC.

This clonotype occurred many times. The chain joins TRBV24-1 to TRBJ2-2; 9 bases line up with TRBD2. Germline CDR1 KGHDR, CDR2 SFDVKD. The CDR3 runs 19 residues. V dropped 5 bases and J dropped 6; count of bases not matched to a gene: 18. The CDR3 spells CATSAPRVAGDLGAGELFF. The CDR3 DNA reads as TGTGCCACCAGTGCCCCCCGGGTAGCGGGAGATTTAGGCGCCGGGGAGCTGTTTTTT.

Ten or more counts support this clonotype. The gene calls are TRBV7-8 and TRBJ2-7, with TRBD2 matching 10 bases. The CDR3 is made up of 13 amino acids. CDR1 is SGHVS, CDR2 FQNEAQ, per germline. V lost 10 bases to trimming and J lost 5 bases; unmatched junction nucleotides: 8. Here the CDR3 reads CATQKREGDEQYF. As DNA, the CDR3 is TGTGCCACACAGAAGCGGGAGGGCGACGAGCAGTACTTC.

This clonotype was seen repeatedly, ten times or more. The CDR3, as DNA: TGTGCCAGCAGCTTAGATCGGAGTGAAGCTTTCTTT. Translation: CASSLDRSEAFF. The chain is built from TRBV7-2 and TRBJ1-1; D not certain. This CDR3 has 12 amino acids. V gave up 1 base and J gave up 7 bases, with 7 bases separating them. The germline CDR1 and CDR2 sequences are SGHTA and FQGNSA.

Many counts were recorded for this clonotype. V usage is TRBV6-5 and J usage is TRBJ2-7, with 7 bases fitting TRBD1. The CDR3 has 13 residues. V shed 2 bases and J 5 bases; nucleotides not matched to a gene: 3. Germline V lookup: CDR1 MNHEY, CDR2 SVGAGI. As DNA, the CDR3 is TGTGCCAGCAGTTACGATAGGGGGCACGAGCAGTACTTC. Its protein product is CASSYDRGHEQYF.

This clonotype was seen only a few times. CDR3 nucleotides: TGTGCCTGGGACGAGGGTAGTCGTGCCGGGGAGCTGTTTTTT. This gives the protein CAWDEGSRAGELFF. The chain links TRBV30 to TRBJ2-2; D possibly corresponds to TRBD2 (5 bases). This CDR3 is built from 14 residues. Germline values: CDR1 GTSNPN, CDR2 SVGIG (reference sequence). V was clipped by 5 bases and J by 6 bases, with 16 bases between them.

This clonotype was observed a few times. This chain links TRBV30 with TRBJ2-5; 9 bases map to TRBD2. The ends lost 2 bases at V and 5 bases at J; junction bases unmatched: 6. Germline loops: CDR1 GTSNPN, CDR2 SVGIG (reference sequence). This CDR3 is built from 14 residues. The CDR3 region is CAWSRGGRVETQYF. The CDR3 DNA is TGTGCCTGGAGTCGGGGCGGGAGGGTTGAGACCCAGTACTTC.

This clonotype showed up just a few times. This chain joins TRBV29-1 and TRBJ2-5; the D gene could be TRBD1 or TRBD2 (6 bases each). The CDR3 has 14 residues. The ends were cut back, 7 bases at V and 4 bases at J, with 19 bases in the middle. Germline CDR1 and CDR2: SQVTM and ANQGSEA. The CDR3 DNA is TGCAGCGGTCAGGGCGGGACACCGCGAGAGACCCAGTACTTC. It codes for CSGQGGTPRETQYF.

This clonotype was observed a handful of times. This chain joins TRBV6-1 and TRBJ1-2; TRBD1 agrees at 7 bases. Germline CDR1 MNHNS, CDR2 SASEGT. The V segment lost 7 bases and the J segment 4 bases; nucleotides outside the gene matches: 9. This CDR3 has 14 residues. Here the CDR3 DNA reads TGTGCCAGCACCACGACAGGGCAGATCTATGGCTACACCTTC. Translation gives CASTTTGQIYGYTF.

This clonotype was counted between two and nine times. This sequence joins TRBV6-1 and TRBJ1-2; TRBD1 is a possible D gene (5 bases). The germline gives CDR1 MNHNS, CDR2 SASEGT. This CDR3 has 13 amino acids. V lost 6 bases and J 3 bases, leaving 11 bases between the germline ends. The CDR3 DNA is TGTGCCAGCAGCCCGACAGATTACTATGGCTACACCTTC. It specifies CASSPTDYYGYTF.

The chain couples TRBV2 to TRBJ2-7, with 9 bases fitting TRBD1. Trimming removed 6 bases from V and 6 bases from J; junction bases left unmatched: 12. The CDR3 sequence is 15 residues long. The germline V gene encodes CDR1 SNHLY and CDR2 FYNNEI. The CDR3 is CASRLTATGGREQYF. The CDR3 DNA is TGTGCCAGCAGGCTGACCGCGACAGGGGGGCGCGAGCAGTACTTC.

The chain recombines TRBV7-9 with TRBJ2-4; maybe TRBD2 (5 bases). Trimming stripped 10 bases from V and 1 base from J, with 8 bases between. Germline lookup yields CDR1 SEHNR and CDR2 FQNEAQ (reference sequence). This CDR3 is 12 amino acids long. The CDR3 loop reads CAMRDAKNIQYF. For the CDR3, the DNA is TGTGCCATGAGGGATGCCAAAAACATTCAGTACTTC.

The chain links TRBV6-2 or TRBV6-3 to TRBJ2-1; D possibly matches TRBD1 or TRBD2 (5 bases each). The CDR3 has 12 residues. V lost 8 bases, J lost 2 bases, and 7 bases lay in between. Per germline, CDR1 MNHEY and CDR2 SVGEGT. CDR3 in amino acids: CASGDPYNEQFF. CDR3 in DNA: TGTGCCAGCGGGGACCCCTACAATGAGCAGTTCTTC.

The sample holds many counts of this clonotype. The rearrangement uses TRBV12-3 or TRBV12-4 and TRBJ2-7, with D tentatively TRBD2 (5 bases). This CDR3 contains 14 residues. The V end lost 3 bases, the J end lost 1 base, and 10 bases lay between the germline ends. The CDR3 reads CASSFRADSYEQYF. CDR3 coding DNA: TGTGCCAGCAGTTTCCGAGCGGATTCCTACGAGCAGTACTTC.

There are a few counts of this clonotype. The CDR3 coding sequence is TGTGCCAGCAGCCTCGACATCCTTCTGACACACGAGCAGTACTTC. It translates to CASSLDILLTHEQYF. The rearrangement links TRBV7-9 to TRBJ2-7; no clear D gene. Germline assignment: CDR1 SEHNR and CDR2 FQNEAQ (reference sequence). This CDR3 region has 15 residues. The V and J ends lost 5 bases and 5 bases respectively, with 19 bases between them.

This clonotype came up many times. The rearrangement links TRBV27 to TRBJ2-7, with D possibly matching TRBD2 (6 bases). CDR1 MNHEY and CDR2 SMNVEV come from the germline V gene (reference sequence). This CDR3 spans 16 amino acids. Trimming removed 3 bases at V and 6 bases at J, with 21 bases between. The CDR3 coding sequence is TGTGCCAGCAGTTTGGCCTTCGGAGGGGCGGCGGGCGAGCAGTACTTC. It yields the protein CASSLAFGGAAGEQYF.

The chain is built from TRBV30 and TRBJ1-5; TRBD1 agrees at 9 bases. The CDR3 length is 18 residues. The J segment lost 1 base and the V segment lost 2 bases, leaving 12 bases of the junction unmatched. Germline lookup yields CDR1 GTSNPN and CDR2 SVGIG (reference sequence). This CDR3 reads CAWSPSGTGTGSNQPQHF. CDR3 sequence (DNA): TGTGCCTGGAGTCCCTCCGGGACAGGGACGGGGAGCAATCAGCCCCAGCATTTT.

The CDR3 coding sequence is TGTGCCAGTAGTATGGCGGCGAACACCGGGGAGCTGTTTTTT. This gives the protein CASSMAANTGELFF. The chain combines TRBV19 with TRBJ2-2; D gene unclear. Germline CDR1 is LNHDA and CDR2 is SQIVND (reference sequence). The CDR3 loop spans 14 amino acids. Trimming left V 3 bases short and J 0 bases short, with 5 bases between.

This clonotype showed up just a few times. The CDR3 is CASREQGFISYNEQFF. The CDR3, as DNA: TGTGCCAGCCGGGAACAGGGGTTTATATCCTACAATGAGCAGTTCTTC. This chain links TRBV11-2 with TRBJ2-1; 7 positions match TRBD1. V lost 8 bases, J lost 1 base, and 11 bases stayed unmatched. The germline gives CDR1 SGHAT, CDR2 FQNNGV. The CDR3 consists of 16 residues. Full variable domain (rest looked up from reference TRBV11-2 and TRBJ2-1): EAGVAQSPRYKIIEKRQSVAFWCNPISGHATLYWYQQILGQGPKLLIQFQNNGVVDDSQLPKDRFSAERLKGVDSTLKIQPAKLEDSAVYLCASREQGFISYNEQFFGPGTRLTVL.

This clonotype was counted between two and nine times. The chain recombines TRBV7-9 with TRBJ2-7; D is perhaps TRBD1 (7 bases). The CDR3 consists of 15 residues. Germline CDR1 reads SEHNR; CDR2 reads FQNEAQ (reference sequence). Trimming took 5 bases from V and 3 from J, leaving 17 bases between them. DNA for the CDR3: TGTGCCAGCAGCGCGGGGAACAGGGGAGTCTACGAGCAGTACTTC. As protein: CASSAGNRGVYEQYF.

V and J are TRBV6-4 and TRBJ1-5; 7 positions agree with TRBD1. Per the germline V gene, CDR1 is MRHNA and CDR2 is SNTAGT. The J segment lost 4 bases and the V segment lost 3 bases, leaving 6 bases of the junction unmatched. The CDR3 loop spans 15 amino acids. The CDR3 reads CASSETGQWNQPQHF. The CDR3 DNA reads as TGTGCCAGCAGTGAGACGGGACAGTGGAATCAGCCCCAGCATTTT.

Many counts were recorded for this clonotype. The rearrangement links TRBV28 to TRBJ1-1; D is possibly TRBD1 (5 bases). This CDR3 comprises 17 residues. The V end lost 3 bases, the J end lost 5 bases, and 22 bases lay between the germline ends. CDR1 is MDHEN, CDR2 SYDVKM, per germline. The CDR3 nucleotides read TGTGCCAGCAGTTTTCGAACGGCAGGTAAAGAGGGGACTGAAGCTTTCTTT. This sequence encodes CASSFRTAGKEGTEAFF.

This clonotype occurred a few times. The V call is TRBV11-2, the J call TRBJ1-3, with D possibly matching TRBD1 (5 bases). Trimming took off 4 bases at V and 0 bases at J, with 7 bases between the two ends. The CDR3 has 14 amino acids. Germline V gene lookup returns CDR1 SGHAT and CDR2 FQNNGV. The CDR3 loop reads CASSSGGSGNTIYF. The CDR3 bases are TGTGCCAGCAGCTCCGGGGGCTCTGGAAACACCATATATTTT.

This clonotype appeared many times. V is TRBV28 and J is TRBJ1-2; D is uncertain. This CDR3 comprises 14 residues. The V end lost 7 bases, the J end lost 0 bases, and 12 bases lay between the germline ends. Germline V gene lookup returns CDR1 MDHEN and CDR2 SYDVKM. CDR3 DNA sequence: TGTGCCAGCAACCTGTACCGGGCTAACTATGGCTACACCTTC. Translation gives CASNLYRANYGYTF.

V and J are TRBV29-1 and TRBJ1-3; maybe TRBD1 (5 bases). The CDR3 is made up of 14 amino acids. Trimming pared 6 bases from V and 0 bases from J, leaving 12 bases between. CDR1 and CDR2 (germline): SQVTM, ANQGSEA. The CDR3 is CSVLPDSSGNTIYF. The CDR3 DNA sequence: TGCAGCGTCCTCCCCGACAGCTCTGGAAACACCATATATTTT. Combining the CDR3 with reference TRBV29-1 and TRBJ1-3 gives the whole variable domain SAVISQKPSRDICQRGTSLTIQCQVDSQVTMMFWYRQQPGQSLTLIATANQGSEATYESGFVIDKFPISRPNLTFSTLTVSNMSPEDSSIYLCSVLPDSSGNTIYFGEGSWLTVV.

This clonotype was counted only a few times. The chain combines TRBV5-4 with TRBJ1-6; TRBD1 agrees at 7 bases. J lost 10 bases, V lost 4 bases, and 5 bases had no gene match. Germline V CDR1 and CDR2: SGHNT, YYREEE (reference sequence). The CDR3 has 13 residues. The CDR3 sequence is CASSITGDSPLHF. DNA for the CDR3: TGTGCCAGCAGCATCACAGGGGACTCACCCCTCCACTTT. The whole variable domain, remainder taken from reference TRBV5-4 and TRBJ1-6, is ETGVTQSPTHLIKTRGQQVTLRCSSQSGHNTVSWYQQALGQGPQFIFQYYREEENGRGNFPPRFSGLQFPNYSSELNVNALELDDSALYLCASSITGDSPLHFGNGTRLTVT.

This chain links TRBV10-3 with TRBJ1-1, with D uncertain. V was pared by 7 bases and J by 0 bases, with 9 bases between. Germline lookup yields CDR1 ENHRY and CDR2 SYGVKD. The CDR3 is 13 amino acids. The CDR3 DNA follows: TGTGCCATCACATCCAGAATGAACACTGAAGCTTTCTTT. Translation gives CAITSRMNTEAFF.

V and J are TRBV28 and TRBJ1-2; 9 bases fit TRBD1. From germline, CDR1 is MDHEN and CDR2 SYDVKM. The CDR3 extends over 12 amino acids. Germline trimming cut 6 bases from V and 8 bases from J; bases unmatched to any gene: 4. CDR3 sequence reads: CASRRGQGGYTF. The CDR3 DNA sequence: TGTGCCAGCAGACGAGGACAGGGGGGCTACACCTTC.

CDR3 region: CASSSRDGDEKLFF. In DNA form, the CDR3 reads TGTGCCAGCAGCTCCCGGGACGGCGATGAAAAACTGTTTTTT. The chain couples TRBV7-9 to TRBJ1-4, with a possible D match to TRBD1 (5 bases). This CDR3 is built from 14 residues. V was pared by 4 bases and J by 6 bases, with 12 bases between. Germline V CDR1 and CDR2: SEHNR, FQNEAQ (reference sequence).

This chain uses TRBV20-1 with TRBJ1-5; 9 nucleotides line up with TRBD1. Germline V gives CDR1 DFQATT, CDR2 SNEGSKA (reference sequence). V lost 5 bases, J lost 5 bases, and 7 bases stayed unmatched. This CDR3 has 14 residues. CDR3 loop: CSAPQGADDQPQHF. In DNA form, the CDR3 reads TGCAGTGCTCCACAGGGGGCGGACGATCAGCCCCAGCATTTT.